This entry lists 10 T cell receptor beta chains sequenced from one sample in a study of glioma-infiltrating T cells. Using RNA template, CDR3s of TCR alpha and beta were amplified with iRepertoire arm-PCR. In TCRdb, the multiplex PCR reads were re-called with MiXCR into one record per CDR3 protein. The table lists some 100,000 distinct CDR3 sequences, less than 30% of them singletons. Input material: glioma tissue, nonneoplastic brain tissue, or PBMCs (not recorded which). The source is a human donor with low-grade glioma or glioblastoma, undergoing nonglioma brain surgery, or in good health (not recorded which).

This clonotype has a count of ten or more. This chain connects TRBV15 to TRBJ2-7, with 7 bases matching TRBD2. V trimming: 0 bases; J trimming: 1 base; junction bases outside the gene matches: 6. CDR3 length equals 16 residues. Germline lookup yields CDR1 LNHNV and CDR2 YYDKDF (reference sequence). The CDR3: CATSRDYGGTSYEQYF. Here the CDR3 DNA reads TGTGCCACCAGCAGAGATTACGGGGGGACTTCCTACGAGCAGTACTTC.

As concerns this clonotype: As the CDR3 is not closed by the conserved phenylalanine or tryptophan, this likely results from a read error. The chain joins TRBV7-2 to TRBJ1-5; maybe TRBD1 (5 bases). The CDR3 has 15 residues. Per germline, CDR1 SGHTA and CDR2 FQGNSA. Trimming shortened V by 1 base and J by 12 bases, and 19 bases separated the two germline ends. The CDR3 DNA sequence: TGTGCCAGCAGCTTAGTACCAGGGAATAACGGTCTCCAGCATCAT. It codes for CASSLVPGNNGLQHH.

This clonotype was counted ten times or more. Here the CDR3 reads CASSYIRGLAMNTEAFF. The CDR3 DNA reads as TGTGCCAGCAGTTACATCAGGGGGCTCGCCATGAACACTGAAGCTTTCTTT. The chain employs TRBV6-2 or TRBV6-3 and TRBJ1-1, with TRBD1 matching over 8 bases. Trimming at V came to 2 bases and at J to 0 bases, leaving 8 bases not matched to a gene. Germline-derived CDR1 and CDR2 are MNHEY and SVGEGT. This CDR3 contains 17 residues.

This clonotype has a count of ten or more. The chain employs TRBV29-1 and TRBJ1-2; no firm D call. V lost 6 bases and J 0 bases, leaving 5 bases between the germline ends. This CDR3 has 11 residues. The germline CDR1 and CDR2 sequences are SQVTM and ANQGSEA. This CDR3 reads CSVPSNYGYTF. DNA for the CDR3: TGCAGCGTCCCTTCTAACTATGGCTACACCTTC.

The J gene is TRBJ2-3, the V gene TRBV5-1; D remains unclear. V was pared by 2 bases and J by 5 bases, with 12 bases between. Germline CDR1 and CDR2: SGHRS and YFSETQ. The CDR3 is 14 amino acids. Here the CDR3 reads CASSFSWAEDTQYF. The CDR3 coding sequence is TGCGCCAGCAGCTTTTCGTGGGCTGAAGATACGCAGTATTTT.

Only one count was recorded for this clonotype. This may be a read error: a much more frequent sequence differs by one nucleotide. The chain has TRBV29-1 and TRBJ2-7; TRBD2 matches 9 bases. Germline CDR1 SQVTM, CDR2 ANQGSEA. The CDR3 runs 15 residues. CDR3 in amino acids: CSVEAGSGSRYGQYF. The CDR3 coding sequence is TGCAGCGTTGAAGCGGGTAGCGGGAGTCGCTACGGGCAGTACTTC.

The chain recombines TRBV20-1 with TRBJ2-1; D remains unclear. Germline V gene data show CDR1 as DFQATT and CDR2 as SNEGSKA (reference sequence). This CDR3 contains 13 residues. V gave up 6 bases and J gave up 0 bases, with 9 bases separating them. The CDR3 DNA reads as TGCAGTGCCCCCAGAGCCTCCTACAATGAGCAGTTCTTC. Translated, it gives CSAPRASYNEQFF.

On this clonotype itself: The junction shows a germline mismatch at one end, possibly a read error. The chain employs TRBV11-2 and TRBJ1-1; D unresolved. The CDR3 extends over 12 amino acids. Germline lookup yields CDR1 SGHAT and CDR2 FQNNGV. For the CDR3, the DNA is TGTGCCAGCAGCTTAGTCCCCACTGAAGCTTCCTTT. Residues: CASSLVPTEASF.

The chain links TRBV5-4 to TRBJ2-1; D is perhaps TRBD2 (5 bases). The germline V gene encodes CDR1 SGHNT and CDR2 YYREEE (reference sequence). The CDR3 sequence is 14 residues long. V shed 4 bases and J shed 4 bases, with 12 bases lying between them. This CDR3 is CASSLHGVYNEQFF. Here the CDR3 DNA reads TGTGCCAGCAGCCTACACGGGGTATACAATGAGCAGTTCTTC.

This clonotype was observed at least ten times. The CDR3 sequence is CASSFHPGARADTQYF. The CDR3 nucleotides are TGTGCCAGCAGTTTCCACCCAGGGGCCAGGGCAGATACGCAGTATTTT. The V gene is TRBV6-1, the J gene TRBJ2-3, with D perhaps TRBD1 (6 bases). Per germline, CDR1 MNHNS and CDR2 SASEGT. The V end was cut by 5 bases, the J end by 4 bases, with 19 bases between. The CDR3 runs 16 residues.